This T cell receptor beta chain stems from a study of shared clonotypes between healthy human individuals. The germline V gene encodes CDR1 MNHNY and CDR2 SVGAGI (reference sequence). With 7 bases removed from V and 3 bases from J, the gap between germline ends came to 3 bases. The CDR3 length is 10 residues. The assay was immunoSEQ multiplex PCR, and TCRdb's table has in-frame clones only and misses some. The sample lists over a million clones, 98% seen once, with roughly 0.4% in the top ten. V usage is TRBV6-6 and J usage is TRBJ1-1; the D is unclear. The source of this sequence is a man younger than 45 in good health. Material: naive CD4+ T cells sorted from blood. As to subset: CD45RA+ positively selected. In nucleotides, the CDR3 is TGTGCCAGCAAAGACACTGAAGCTTTCTTT. Protein sequence: CASKDTEAFF.